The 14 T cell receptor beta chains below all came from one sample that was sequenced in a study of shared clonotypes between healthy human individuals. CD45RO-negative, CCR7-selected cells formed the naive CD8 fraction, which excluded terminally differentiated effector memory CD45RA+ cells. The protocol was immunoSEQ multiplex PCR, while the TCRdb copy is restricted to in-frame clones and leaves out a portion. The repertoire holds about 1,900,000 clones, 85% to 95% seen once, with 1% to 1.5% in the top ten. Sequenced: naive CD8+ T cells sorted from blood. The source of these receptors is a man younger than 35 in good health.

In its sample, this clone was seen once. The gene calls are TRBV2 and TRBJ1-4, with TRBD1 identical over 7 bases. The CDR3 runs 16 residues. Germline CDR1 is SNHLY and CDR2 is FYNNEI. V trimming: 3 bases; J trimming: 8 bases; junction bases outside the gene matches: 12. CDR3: CASSDSTGEGREKLFF. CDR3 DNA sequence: TGTGCCAGCAGTGATTCCACAGGGGAGGGGAGAGAAAAACTGTTTTTT. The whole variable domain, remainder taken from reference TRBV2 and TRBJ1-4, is EPEVTQTPSHQVTQMGQEVILRCVPISNHLYFYWYRQILGQKVEFLVSFYNNEISEKSEIFDDQFSVERPDGSNFTLKIRSTKLEDSAMYFCASSDSTGEGREKLFFGSGTQLSVL.

In DNA form, the CDR3 reads TGTGCCAGCAGCTTGAGCTGTCTAAGATCGCATTTT. Translation: CASSLSCLRSHF. The chain has TRBV5-4 and TRBJ1-5; D call uncertain. V dropped 1 base and J dropped 15 bases, with 14 bases sitting between them. Germline CDR1 SGHNT, CDR2 YYREEE (reference sequence). CDR3 length equals 12 residues.

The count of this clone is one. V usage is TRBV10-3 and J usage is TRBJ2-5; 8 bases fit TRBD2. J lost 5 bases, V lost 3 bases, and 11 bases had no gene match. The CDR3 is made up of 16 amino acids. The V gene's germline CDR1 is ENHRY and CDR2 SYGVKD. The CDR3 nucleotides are TGTGCCATCAGTGATCGGGGGGGCTTTTTGGGCGAGACCCAGTACTTC. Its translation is CAISDRGGFLGETQYF.

Here the CDR3 reads CASSENSFYEQYF. CDR3 coding DNA: TGTGCCAGCAGTGAGAACAGTTTTTACGAGCAGTACTTC. The chain joins TRBV2 to TRBJ2-7; D is uncertain. The CDR3 is made up of 13 amino acids. CDR1 is SNHLY and CDR2 is FYNNEI in the germline V gene. With 3 bases removed from V and 4 bases from J, the gap between germline ends came to 10 bases.

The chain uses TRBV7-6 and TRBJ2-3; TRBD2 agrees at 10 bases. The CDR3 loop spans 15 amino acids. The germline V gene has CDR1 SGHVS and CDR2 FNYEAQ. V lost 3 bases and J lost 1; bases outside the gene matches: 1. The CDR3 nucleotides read TGTGCCAGCAGCTTTGGGACTAGCGGCACAGATACGCAGTATTTT. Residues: CASSFGTSGTDTQYF.

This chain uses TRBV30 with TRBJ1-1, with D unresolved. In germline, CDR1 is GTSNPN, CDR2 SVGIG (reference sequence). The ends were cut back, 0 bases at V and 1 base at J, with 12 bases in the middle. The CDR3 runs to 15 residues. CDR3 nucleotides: TGTGCCTGGAGTGTGTCGGCAGGCGGGAACACTGAAGCTTTCTTT. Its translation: CAWSVSAGGNTEAFF.

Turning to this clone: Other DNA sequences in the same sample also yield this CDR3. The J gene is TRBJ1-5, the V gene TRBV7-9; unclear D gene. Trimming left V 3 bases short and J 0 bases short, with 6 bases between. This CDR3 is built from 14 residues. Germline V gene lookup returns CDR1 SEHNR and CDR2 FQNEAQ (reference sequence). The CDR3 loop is CASSLADSNQPQHF. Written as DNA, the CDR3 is TGTGCCAGCAGCTTGGCAGATAGCAATCAGCCCCAGCATTTT. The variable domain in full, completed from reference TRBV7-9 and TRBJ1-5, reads DTGVSQNPRHKITKRGQNVTFRCDPISEHNRLYWYRQTLGQGPEFLTYFQNEAQLEKSRLLSDRFSAERPKGSFSTLEIQRTEQGDSAMYLCASSLADSNQPQHFGDGTRLSIL.

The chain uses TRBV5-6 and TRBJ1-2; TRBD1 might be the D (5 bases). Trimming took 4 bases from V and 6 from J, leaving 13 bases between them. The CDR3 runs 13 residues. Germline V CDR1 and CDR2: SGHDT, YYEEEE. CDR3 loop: CASSDGTTHGYTF. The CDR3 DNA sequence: TGTGCCAGCAGCGACGGGACTACTCATGGCTACACCTTC.

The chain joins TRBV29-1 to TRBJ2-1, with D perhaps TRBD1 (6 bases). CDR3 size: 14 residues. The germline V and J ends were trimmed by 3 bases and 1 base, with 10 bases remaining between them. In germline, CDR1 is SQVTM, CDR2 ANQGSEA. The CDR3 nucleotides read TGCAGCGTTGATCACAGGGAGTCCTACAATGAGCAGTTCTTC. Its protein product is CSVDHRESYNEQFF.

The CDR3 DNA reads TGTGCCACCAGCAGAGATTTCGGGACATTATCTTCGTGGGGTGAAAAACTGTTTTTT. Translating gives CATSRDFGTLSSWGEKLFF. The chain combines TRBV15 with TRBJ1-4; D perhaps matches TRBD1 (6 bases). V shed 0 bases and J shed 7 bases, with 24 bases lying between them. The CDR3 contains 19 residues. Germline lookup yields CDR1 LNHNV and CDR2 YYDKDF (reference sequence). Filled out from reference TRBV15 and TRBJ1-4, the complete variable domain reads DAMVIQNPRYQVTQFGKPVTLSCSQTLNHNVMYWYQQKSSQAPKLLFHYYDKDFNNEADTPDNFQSRRPNTSFCFLDIRSPGLGDTAMYLCATSRDFGTLSSWGEKLFFGSGTQLSVL.

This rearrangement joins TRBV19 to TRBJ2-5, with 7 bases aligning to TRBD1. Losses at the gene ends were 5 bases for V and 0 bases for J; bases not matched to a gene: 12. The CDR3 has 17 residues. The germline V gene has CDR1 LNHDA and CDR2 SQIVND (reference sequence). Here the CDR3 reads CASSLRTGPFYQETQYF. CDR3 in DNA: TGTGCCAGTAGTCTAAGGACAGGTCCTTTCTACCAAGAGACCCAGTACTTC. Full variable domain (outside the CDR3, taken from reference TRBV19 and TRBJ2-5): DGGITQSPKYLFRKEGQNVTLSCEQNLNHDAMYWYRQDPGQGLRLIYYSQIVNDFQKGDIAEGYSVSREKKESFPLTVTSAQKNPTAFYLCASSLRTGPFYQETQYFGPGTRLLVL.

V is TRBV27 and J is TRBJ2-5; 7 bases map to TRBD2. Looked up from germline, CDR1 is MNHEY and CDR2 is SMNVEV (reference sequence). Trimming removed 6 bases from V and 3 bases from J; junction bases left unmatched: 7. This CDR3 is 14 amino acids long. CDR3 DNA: TGTGCCAGCAGGGGCCTAGCGGAGAAAGAGACCCAGTACTTC. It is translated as CASRGLAEKETQYF.

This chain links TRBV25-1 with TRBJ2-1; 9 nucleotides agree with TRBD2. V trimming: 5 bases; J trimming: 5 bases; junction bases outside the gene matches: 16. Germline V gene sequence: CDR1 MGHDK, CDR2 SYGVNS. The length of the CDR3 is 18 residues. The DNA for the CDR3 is TGTGCCAGCAGTAAACAGGGTTCCCGGGTAGCGGGGGACAATGAGCAGTTCTTC. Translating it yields CASSKQGSRVAGDNEQFF. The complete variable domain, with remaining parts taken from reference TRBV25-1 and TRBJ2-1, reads EADIYQTPRYLVIGTGKKITLECSQTMGHDKMYWYQQDPGMELHLIHYSYGVNSTEKGDLSSESTVSRIRTEHFPLTLESARPSHTSQYLCASSKQGSRVAGDNEQFFGPGTRLTVL.

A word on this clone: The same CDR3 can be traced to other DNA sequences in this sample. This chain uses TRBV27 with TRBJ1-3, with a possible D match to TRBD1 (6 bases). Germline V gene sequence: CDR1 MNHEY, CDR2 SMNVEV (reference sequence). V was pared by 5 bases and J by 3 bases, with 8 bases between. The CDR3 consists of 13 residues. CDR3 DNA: TGTGCCAGCAGTCTGGACAGTGGAAACACCATATATTTT. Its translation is CASSLDSGNTIYF.